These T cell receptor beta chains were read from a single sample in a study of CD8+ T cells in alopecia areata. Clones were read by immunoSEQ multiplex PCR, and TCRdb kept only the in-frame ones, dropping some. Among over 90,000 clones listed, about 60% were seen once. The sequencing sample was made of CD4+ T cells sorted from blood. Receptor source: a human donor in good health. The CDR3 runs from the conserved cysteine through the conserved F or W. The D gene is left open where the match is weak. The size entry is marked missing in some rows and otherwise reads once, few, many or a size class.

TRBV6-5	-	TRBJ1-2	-	CATGLGAYGYTF	TGTGCCACCGGCCTGGGAGCCTATGGCTACACCTTC
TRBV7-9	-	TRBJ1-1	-	CASRRANSGTEAFF	TGTGCCAGCAGGAGGGCAAATTCTGGCACTGAAGCTTTCTTT
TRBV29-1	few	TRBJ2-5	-	CSVALNSGWGETQYF	TGCAGCGTTGCCCTGAATTCCGGGTGGGGAGAGACCCAGTACTTC
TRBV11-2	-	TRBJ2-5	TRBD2	CASSLMTSGVQETQYF	TGTGCCAGCAGCTTGATGACTAGCGGGGTCCAAGAGACCCAGTACTTC
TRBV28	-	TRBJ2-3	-	CASSSPGQDRTDTQYF	TGTGCCAGCAGTTCCCCTGGGCAGGATCGCACAGATACGCAGTATTTT
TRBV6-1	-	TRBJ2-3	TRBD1	CASSEWVGRRQGRADTQYF	TGTGCCAGCAGTGAATGGGTCGGCCGGAGACAGGGTCGGGCAGATACGCAGTATTTT
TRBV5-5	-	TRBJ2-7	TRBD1	CASSSDRAYEQYF	TGTGCCAGCAGCTCCGACAGGGCCTACGAGCAGTACTTC
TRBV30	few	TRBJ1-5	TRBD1	CAWNRGGNQPQHF	TGTGCCTGGAACAGGGGTGGCAATCAGCCCCAGCATTTT
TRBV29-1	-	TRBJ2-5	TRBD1	CSVGPRTGGEETQYF	TGCAGCGTTGGCCCTCGGACAGGGGGCGAAGAGACCCAGTACTTC
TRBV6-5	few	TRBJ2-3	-	CASKRLSTDTQYF	TGTGCCAGCAAGCGGCTAAGCACAGATACGCAGTATTTT